One T cell receptor beta chain is described in this entry. It lacks a known antigen. Per-nucleotide qualities are absent, and no much larger clonotype sits a single base away. The CDR3, from cysteine to phenylalanine, totals 15 residues. The DNA shown is the 45-base CDR3, in frame from base 1. Relative to germline, V is missing 3 bases and J is missing 2 bases, with 5 bases of the junction outside any gene match. The CDR1 and CDR2 encoded by the germline V gene are SGHRS and YFSETQ. The data derive from a study of blood T cell repertoires in COVID-19 (TCRdb year 2020). A note on the overall study: Samples covering the acute and convalescent phases of COVID-19 were provided by collaborators in the United States, Italy and Spain. The sample metadata nearly always contained a de-identified subject ID, COVID-19 status, age in years and sex. HLA class I and class II types, where available, came from metadata supplied by the sample provider rather than from assay-based typing. The repertoires were released in a freely available public database meant as a resource for research on the immune response to SARS-CoV-2. The material from the prospective study consisted of cDNA or gDNA derived from T cells, B-cell-depleted T cells, or PBMCs. The samples were drawn from two sources: the first 160 participants of the ongoing ImmuneRACE study, and 1,000 to 1,500 subjects contributed by 6 global collaborators. Subjects who had been exposed to COVID-19, were actively infected with it, or had recovered from it provided the deeply sampled blood TCRbeta repertoires that made up the dataset. The paper's findings and limits, for the study overall: Clinical and demographic metadata were provided uncurated, with the amount varying by source and participant.

Participants in the prospective study were enrolled through a virtual design, were aged 18 to 89 years, and lived in roughly 24 United States geographic areas. To assign participants to cohorts, the prospective study relied on clinical history that participants themselves reported in a screening survey and a study questionnaire. For ImmuneRACE Cohort 3, a participant was defined as recovered based on two consecutive negative NP/OP PCR tests, clearance by a healthcare professional, or resolution of symptoms. In the prospective study, mobile phlebotomists collected whole blood, serum and a nasopharyngeal or oropharyngeal swab from each participant. Prospective study participants could optionally give additional blood draws and questionnaires over an approximately 2-month period. Before DNA extraction, blood samples from the prospective study were shipped at room temperature or frozen. TCRbeta CDR3 regions were amplified from genomic DNA by means of the immunoSEQ Assay, a bias-controlled multiplex PCR. As for the authors' bioinformatics: The number of nucleated cells in each sample was estimated by amplification of reference gene primers within the assay. To quantify the absolute abundance of each unique TCRbeta CDR3 rearrangement, sequence reads were collapsed and filtered. For each sample, productive Simpson clonality was calculated as the square root of Simpson's diversity index over productive rearrangements. TCRdb retrieved this table from immuneACCESS and kept in-frame rearrangements only. Not all clones are present; in checked studies, unresolved V genes account for under half, and no reason is known for the remainder. V, J and clone size were drawn from that table, and D and trimming were deduced from the DNA. In this sample the table shows about half a million clones, less than 90% of which occur a single time. Jointly, the top ten make up 6.5% to 9.5% of the sample.

The sequence derives from a woman aged 60 to 75 who had recovered from COVID-19. Sequencing used PBMCs or T cells enriched from blood (not recorded which). This sequence uses TRBV5-1 and TRBJ2-7; 10 bases in the middle match TRBD2. The CDR3 is CASSSRTSGTYEQYF. At the DNA level, the sequence is TGCGCCAGCAGCTCGAGGACTAGCGGCACCTACGAGCAGTACTTC.